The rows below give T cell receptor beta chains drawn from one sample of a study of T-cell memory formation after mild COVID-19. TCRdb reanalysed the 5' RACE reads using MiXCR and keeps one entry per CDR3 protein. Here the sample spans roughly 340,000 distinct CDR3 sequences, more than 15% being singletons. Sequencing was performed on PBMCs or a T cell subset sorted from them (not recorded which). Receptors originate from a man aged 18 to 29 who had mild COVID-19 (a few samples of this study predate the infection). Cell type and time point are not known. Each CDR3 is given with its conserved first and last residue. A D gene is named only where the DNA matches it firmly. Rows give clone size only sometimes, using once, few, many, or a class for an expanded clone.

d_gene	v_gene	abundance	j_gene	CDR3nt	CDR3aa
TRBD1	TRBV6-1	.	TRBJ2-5	TGTGCCAGCAGTGAACTCATCGGGACAGGGAAAGAGACCCAGTACTTC	CASSELIGTGKETQYF
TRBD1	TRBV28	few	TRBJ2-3	TGTGCCAGCAGAACGGGACAGCCCACAGATACGCAGTATTTT	CASRTGQPTDTQYF
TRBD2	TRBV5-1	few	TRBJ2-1	TGCGCCAGCAGCTTGGAGGGACTAGCGTCAGTAAATGAGCAGTTCTTC	CASSLEGLASVNEQFF
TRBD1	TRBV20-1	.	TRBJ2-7	TGCAGTGCTCTCCGGGACAGGGGCCCCTACGAGCAGTACTTC	CSALRDRGPYEQYF
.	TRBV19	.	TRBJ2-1	TGTGCCAGTAGTATAGTGACAGCCTACAATGAGCAGTTCTTC	CASSIVTAYNEQFF
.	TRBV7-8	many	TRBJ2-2	TGTGCCAGCAGCTTAGCGGCCGGACTACTAGCGAACACCGGGGAGCTGTTTTTT	CASSLAAGLLANTGELFF
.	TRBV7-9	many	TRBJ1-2	TGTGCCAGCAGCAACGCGCCCCTAACAGGGCCGCGGGGCTACACCTTC	CASSNAPLTGPRGYTF
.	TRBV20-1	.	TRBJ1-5	TGCAGTGCTAGGGGGATTGATCAGCCCCAGCATTTT	CSARGIDQPQHF
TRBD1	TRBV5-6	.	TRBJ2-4	TGTGCCAGCAGCTTTCTCCTTGGGGGACAGGGGACTTCTTTAGCCAAAAACATTCAGTACTTC	CASSFLLGGQGTSLAKNIQYF
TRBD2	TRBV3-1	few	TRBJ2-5	TGTGCCAGCGGGAGGGGCCGAGGTCAAGAGACCCAGTACTTC	CASGRGRGQETQYF
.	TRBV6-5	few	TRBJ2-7	TGTGCCAGCAGGGTCCCCAACTCCTACGAGCAGTACTTC	CASRVPNSYEQYF